This T cell receptor (beta chain) appears in the sequencing data of a study of T cell responses to AZD1222 COVID-19 vaccine. Findings and caveats of the study: Scientists sampled the repertoires only once the peak T cell response had passed.

Some clones are missing from TCRdb's copy, which holds only in-frame ones; the method was immunoSEQ multiplex PCR. The table shows about 55,000 clones, with about 80% occurring only once. A word on this clone: What it recognizes is unknown.

The sample here was peripheral blood, taken 28 days after the second AZD1222 dose. The sequence derives from an adult who received the AZD1222 COVID-19 vaccine.

The CDR3 is CASSWTANEQFF. CDR3 coding DNA: TGCGCCAGCAGCTGGACAGCCAATGAGCAGTTCTTC. The chain recombines TRBV5-1 with TRBJ2-1, with D possibly being TRBD1 (6 bases). Trimming cost V 3 bases and J 6 bases, with 7 bases left between them. CDR1 and CDR2 (germline): SGHRS, YFSETQ. The CDR3 length is 12 residues.